These 26 T cell receptor beta chains originate from one sample sequenced in a study of tumor-infiltrating lymphocytes in primary liver carcinoma. A constant-region primer primed TCR beta cDNA synthesis from about 490 ng of total RNA. Slightly modified ARM-PCR served as the procedure for the TCR beta libraries. These libraries came from three rounds of nested multiplex PCR. For around 11 cycles apiece, the opening two PCR rounds ran with TRBV1-TRBV30 forward primers and a C-beta reverse primer. TCRdb called the multiplex PCR reads again in MiXCR, with one record for every CDR3 protein. The repertoire consists of 200,000 or so distinct CDR3 sequences, with around 60% occurring once and the leading ten covering roughly 6.8%. Blood RNA was derived from unsorted whole blood, and germline DNA was extracted too. The sequenced sample consisted of peripheral blood. All receptors derive from a woman aged 55-75 years with primary liver carcinoma and hepatitis B virus infection.

Worth noting for this clonotype: This may be a read error, as it is one base from a much larger clone. The V gene is TRBV12-3 or TRBV12-4, the J gene TRBJ1-5; TRBD1 might be the D (5 bases). The V end lost 3 bases, the J end lost 5 bases, and 11 bases lay between the germline ends. This CDR3 comprises 14 residues. The CDR3 DNA follows: TGTGCCAGCAGTTTTAACATGGGGGATCAGCCCCAGCATTTT. This sequence encodes CASSFNMGDQPQHF.

The chain joins TRBV5-1 to TRBJ1-5; D remains ambiguous. The CDR3 sequence is 14 residues long. CDR1 is SGHRS and CDR2 is YFSETQ in the germline V gene. Trimming took off 0 bases at V and 5 bases at J, with 9 bases between the two ends. The CDR3 bases are TGCGCCAGCAGCTTGGGACGTGTGGATCAGCCCCAGCATTTT. Amino acids: CASSLGRVDQPQHF.

With respect to this clonotype: This could be a read error, since a much larger clone is one nucleotide away. The V call is TRBV6-2 or TRBV6-3, the J call TRBJ2-3, with D possibly being TRBD2 (5 bases). The end of the DNA fits TRBJ2-5 better, so the J call may be wrong. Germline values: CDR1 MNHEY, CDR2 SVGEGT. This CDR3 contains 13 residues. The CDR3 nucleotides are TGTGCCATCCGGGAAGTGGGACAAGAGACCCAGTACTTC. It yields the protein CAIREVGQETQYF.

With respect to this clonotype: This may stem from a read error, because a much larger clone lies one nucleotide away. The rearrangement joins TRBV6-1 to TRBJ2-7; 11 bases line up with TRBD2. CDR3 length: 17 residues. The V gene's germline CDR1 is MNHNS and CDR2 SASEGT. CDR3 region: CASSDPSRLAGTYEQHF. The CDR3 nucleotides are TGTGCCAGCAGTGACCCGTCGAGACTAGCGGGAACCTACGAGCAGCACTTC.

For this clonotype: A clone one base away is much larger, so this may be a read error. The chain has TRBV6-1 and TRBJ2-1; 10 bases match TRBD2. Germline values: CDR1 MNHNS, CDR2 SASEGT. V gave up 3 bases and J gave up 6 bases; unmatched junction bases: 8. There are 16 residues in the CDR3. CDR3 region: CASSDSLAGVRNEQFF. The CDR3 DNA follows: TGTGCCAGCAGTGACTCCCTAGCGGGAGTTCGCAATGAGCAGTTCTTC.

This clonotype has a count of ten or more. V usage is TRBV6-5 and J usage is TRBJ2-7; either TRBD1 or TRBD2 may supply D (5 bases each). Trimming left V 7 bases short and J 5 bases short, with 21 bases between. Per the germline V gene, CDR1 is MNHEY and CDR2 is SVGAGI. This CDR3 is 15 amino acids long. In DNA, the CDR3 is TGTGCCAGCACCCTGACCCGGGACCTCATACACGAGCAGTACTTC. Translating it yields CASTLTRDLIHEQYF.

Note on this clonotype: Germline and junction disagree at one end, which may indicate a read error. This chain connects TRBV11-2 to TRBJ2-5; tentatively, D is TRBD1 or TRBD2 (5 bases each). Looked up from germline, CDR1 is SGHAT and CDR2 is FQNNGV. The CDR3 sequence is 13 residues long. CDR3 DNA: TGCGTCAGCAGCCTAGATATCGGGGACCGCGAATACTTC. This gives the protein CVSSLDIGDREYF.

This chain connects TRBV29-1 to TRBJ2-1; 8 nucleotides match TRBD2. Germline assignment: CDR1 SQVTM and CDR2 ANQGSEA. This CDR3 region has 13 residues. The CDR3 is CNGRSGGYNEQFF. Here the CDR3 DNA reads TGCAACGGGAGGAGCGGGGGCTACAATGAGCAGTTCTTC.

The chain has TRBV20-1 and TRBJ2-1; no firm D call. The germline V gene has CDR1 DFQATT and CDR2 SNEGSKA (reference sequence). V shed 3 bases and J shed 4 bases, with 13 bases lying between them. This CDR3 region has 14 residues. The CDR3 reads CSARNSRHYNEQFF. CDR3 in DNA: TGCAGTGCTAGGAATAGCAGACATTACAATGAGCAGTTCTTC.

CDR3: CASSLDRFYGYTF. The CDR3 bases are TGTGCCAGCAGCCTAGACAGATTCTATGGCTACACCTTC. J is TRBJ1-2 and V is TRBV28; the D gene is possibly TRBD1 (5 bases). The CDR3 length is 13 residues. The germline V gene has CDR1 MDHEN and CDR2 SYDVKM. V was trimmed by 6 bases and J by 4 bases, leaving 12 bases between them.

Points on this clonotype: A much larger clonotype is one base distant, so this may be a read error. V gene TRBV6-1 combines with J gene TRBJ2-3; perhaps TRBD1 as D (5 bases). Trimming removed 7 bases from V and 7 bases from J, with 15 bases in between. Germline V gene sequence: CDR1 MNHNS, CDR2 SASEGT. The CDR3 has 13 residues. CDR3 bases: TGTGCCAGCATGGCAGGGCGCGAGCATACGCAGTATTTT. Its translation is CASMAGREHTQYF.

V usage is TRBV6-5 and J usage is TRBJ1-2; 7 nucleotides agree with TRBD1. From germline, CDR1 is MNHEY and CDR2 SVGAGI. J gave up 5 bases and V 7 bases, and 13 bases lay outside the gene matches. This CDR3 spans 15 amino acids. This CDR3 reads CASTRQGGTAYGYTF. CDR3 coding DNA: TGTGCCAGCACTCGGCAGGGGGGGACTGCGTATGGCTACACCTTC.

This clonotype was seen many times. The V gene is TRBV12-3 or TRBV12-4, the J gene TRBJ2-1; TRBD1 or TRBD2 may be the D gene (6 bases each). The CDR3 runs to 16 residues. V shed 7 bases and J shed 9 bases, with 25 bases lying between them. The CDR3 nucleotides read TGTGCCAGCACCACGCCGGGCCAGGGGAGGAAGGGTGAGCAGTTCTTC. This gives the protein CASTTPGQGRKGEQFF.

This rearrangement joins TRBV4-3 to TRBJ2-7; D remains unclear. Germline V gene lookup returns CDR1 LGHNA and CDR2 YSLEER. V was shortened by 0 bases and J by 8 bases, with 11 bases between the two germline ends. The CDR3 runs 13 residues. Here the CDR3 reads CASSQDQGRQQYF. The CDR3 DNA reads as TGCGCCAGCAGCCAAGATCAAGGCCGGCAGCAGTACTTC.

A remark on this clonotype: A read error may produce the germline difference seen at one junction end. This rearrangement joins TRBV4-2 to TRBJ1-1, with D perhaps matching TRBD1 (5 bases). The CDR3 is 15 residues long. Germline CDR1 and CDR2: LGHNA and YNFKEQ. The CDR3 spells CVSSQPPGPNTEAFF. The CDR3 DNA is TGTGTCAGCAGCCAACCACCGGGACCCAACACTGAAGCTTTCTTT.

As to this clonotype: Its ends do not fully match the called genes, so a read error is possible. The chain joins TRBV5-1 to TRBJ2-2, with D possibly being TRBD2 (5 bases). Germline V gives CDR1 SGHRS, CDR2 YFSETQ. The CDR3 length is 16 residues. The CDR3, as DNA: TGCGCCAGCAGCTTGGCTCTTACTAGTGACATCGGGGAGCCGTTTTTT. Translation: CASSLALTSDIGEPFF. Full variable domain (missing parts from reference TRBV5-1 and TRBJ2-2): KAGVTQTPRYLIKTRGQQVTLSCSPISGHRSVSWYQQTPGQGLQFLFEYFSETQRNKGNFPGRFSGRQFSNSRSEMNVSTLELGDSALYLCASSLALTSDIGEPFFGEGSRLTVL.

This clonotype was observed at least ten times. The V call is TRBV6-6, the J call TRBJ2-7, with 7 bases fitting TRBD1. V lost 5 bases to trimming and J lost 4 bases; unmatched junction nucleotides: 11. CDR3 length: 15 residues. CDR1 and CDR2 (germline): MNHNY, SVGAGI (reference sequence). This CDR3 reads CASSQGGANGYEQYF. CDR3 DNA sequence: TGTGCCAGCAGTCAAGGGGGCGCGAATGGGTACGAGCAGTACTTC.

To note about this clonotype: With a much larger clone just one base away, this may be a read error. The rearrangement links TRBV6-1 to TRBJ1-1; no clear D. V lost 2 bases and J 3 bases, leaving 19 bases between the germline ends. Germline values: CDR1 MNHNS, CDR2 SASEGT. The CDR3 runs 17 residues. The CDR3 DNA reads TGTGCCAGCAGTGAACTATGGCAGGTGATCTTGGACACTGAAGCTTTCTTT. It codes for CASSELWQVILDTEAFF.

The chain joins TRBV29-1 to TRBJ2-1; D unresolved. Germline CDR1 and CDR2: SQVTM and ANQGSEA. There are 13 residues in the CDR3. For the CDR3, the DNA is TGCAGTGTTACATATCGACGGGACAATGAGCAGTTCTTC. Translated, it gives CSVTYRRDNEQFF.

Comment on this clonotype: The junction does not match germline at one end; this may be a read error. The chain uses TRBV28 and TRBJ1-1; D is unclear. This CDR3 region has 13 residues. Per the germline V gene, CDR1 is MDHEN and CDR2 is SYDVKM. The CDR3 nucleotides read TGTGCCGGCAGCCTCCCCGTGAACACTGAAGCTTTCTTT. Translating it yields CAGSLPVNTEAFF. Looking up the rest from reference TRBV28 and TRBJ1-1 gives the full variable domain: DVKVTQSSRYLVKRTGEKVFLECVQDMDHENMFWYRQDPGLGLRLIYFSYDVKMKEKGDIPEGYSVSREKKERFSLILESASTNQTSMYLCAGSLPVNTEAFFGQGTRLTVV.

In regard to this clonotype: Just one base apart from a much larger clone, this may be a read error. A read error is likely, as this CDR3 ends without the conserved phenylalanine or tryptophan. This chain joins TRBV6-5 and TRBJ2-7; D is ambiguous. Trimming left V 6 bases short and J 3 bases short, with 9 bases between. This CDR3 has 12 amino acids. Germline CDR1 MNHEY, CDR2 SVGAGI. CDR3 sequence reads: CASRDQDYEQYL. The CDR3 DNA reads as TGTGCCAGCAGGGATCAAGACTACGAGCAGTACCTC.

On this clonotype: The conserved final phenylalanine or tryptophan is absent from the CDR3, which likely points to a read error. The chain carries TRBV6-1 and TRBJ1-1; the D gene is possibly TRBD1 (6 bases). The ends were cut back, 3 bases at V and 11 bases at J, with 13 bases in the middle. This CDR3 spans 12 amino acids. Germline V lookup: CDR1 MNHNS, CDR2 SASEGT. The CDR3 region has the DNA TGTGCCAGCAGTGATGGGGGCTTATGGGCTTTCCTT. Translated: CASSDGGLWAFL.

V and J are TRBV11-2 and TRBJ2-5, with 10 positions matching TRBD2. Germline trimming cut 4 bases from V and 4 bases from J; bases unmatched to any gene: 21. Looked up from germline, CDR1 is SGHAT and CDR2 is FQNNGV. This CDR3 is built from 20 residues. CDR3 region: CASSSLGLAGALKGLETQYF. DNA of the CDR3: TGTGCCAGCAGCTCCCTTGGGCTAGCGGGAGCACTCAAGGGCCTAGAGACCCAGTACTTC.

This clonotype was picked up many times. The rearrangement joins TRBV28 to TRBJ2-4; TRBD1 is a possible D gene (6 bases). Germline lookup yields CDR1 MDHEN and CDR2 SYDVKM. V lost 2 bases to trimming and J lost 1 base, with 6 bases between them. This CDR3 contains 14 residues. The CDR3: CASSLRGAKNIQYF. The CDR3 DNA is TGTGCCAGCAGTTTAAGGGGGGCCAAAAACATTCAGTACTTC.

On this clonotype itself: Possible read error: a much larger clone is one base away. The J gene is TRBJ2-5, the V gene TRBV6-5; 10 nucleotides align to TRBD2. This CDR3 has 18 amino acids. The V and J ends lost 7 bases and 7 bases, in that order; junction bases with no gene match: 21. Looked up from germline, CDR1 is MNHEY and CDR2 is SVGAGI. The DNA for the CDR3 is TGTGCCAGCATTCAAAGGGGCTTAGCGGGAGGCAAGAAGGGGACCCAGTACTTC. It codes for CASIQRGLAGGKKGTQYF.

Concerning this clonotype: The junction does not match germline at one end; this may be a read error. The V and J genes are TRBV7-9 and TRBJ2-7; perhaps TRBD1 as D (6 bases). The CDR3 totals 14 residues. Germline V lookup: CDR1 SEHNR, CDR2 FQNEAQ (reference sequence). The CDR3 DNA is TGTGCCAGCAGCTTAAAGACAGGCCCGGACGAGCCGTACTTC. This sequence encodes CASSLKTGPDEPYF.